This T cell receptor beta chain was identified in a study of neurological immune-mediated disorders. Study outcomes and limitations: On phylogenetic grouping, the repertoires of 18 of 34 multiple sclerosis patients fell within one related-CDR3 cluster, constituting a possible signature.

TCRdb recomputed calls from the 5' RACE reads with MiXCR, one row per CDR3 protein. The table lists 45,000 to 60,000 distinct CDR3 sequences, 3.6% of them singletons. This clonotype has ten or more counts. Its specificity is unknown. The CDR3 sequence is 13 residues long. J gave up 6 bases and V 7 bases, and 4 bases lay outside the gene matches. Germline loops: CDR1 ENHRY, CDR2 SYGVKD. Material: PBMCs. The sequence was obtained from a man aged 25 to 40 with multiple sclerosis. The J gene is TRBJ2-1, the V gene TRBV10-3; 9 positions agree with TRBD2. CDR3: CAIMGLATNEQFF. The CDR3 region has the DNA TGTGCCATCATGGGACTAGCCACCAATGAGCAGTTCTTC.